Below, one T cell receptor (beta chain) is given with its context. The data derive from a study of T cell changes during pregnancy in multiple sclerosis. Assay: immunoSEQ multiplex PCR; the TCRdb copy retains only in-frame clones and omits some. This table holds tens of thousands of clones, 85% to 90% found once. Sample: CD4+ T cells from peripheral blood mononuclear cells, taken in the first trimester of pregnancy. The clonotype comes from a female donor in good health, enrolled as a control in a pregnancy study.

This chain's CDR3 is CASSSYRGGYTF. CDR3 sequence (DNA): TGTGCCAGCAGTTCATACAGGGGCGGCTACACCTTC. V and J are TRBV28 and TRBJ1-2, with 7 bases fitting TRBD1. CDR1 MDHEN and CDR2 SYDVKM come from the germline V gene. V dropped 4 bases and J dropped 8; count of bases not matched to a gene: 4. The CDR3 has 12 residues.